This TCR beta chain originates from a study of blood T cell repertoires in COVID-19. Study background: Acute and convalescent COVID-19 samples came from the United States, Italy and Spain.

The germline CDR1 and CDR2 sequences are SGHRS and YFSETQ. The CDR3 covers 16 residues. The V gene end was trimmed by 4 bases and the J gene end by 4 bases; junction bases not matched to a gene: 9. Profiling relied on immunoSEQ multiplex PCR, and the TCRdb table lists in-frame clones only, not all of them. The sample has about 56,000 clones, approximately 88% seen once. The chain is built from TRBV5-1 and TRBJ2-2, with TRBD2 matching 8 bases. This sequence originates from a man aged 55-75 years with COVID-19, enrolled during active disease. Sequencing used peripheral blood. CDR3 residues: CASSGAGTRGTGELFF. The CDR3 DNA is TGCGCCAGCAGCGGAGCCGGGACTAGAGGCACCGGGGAGCTGTTTTTT.